This T cell receptor (beta chain) was sequenced during a study of cytomegalovirus exposure and HLA in healthy donors. The primer mix had 60 Vbeta and 13 Jbeta primers. Profiling relied on immunoSEQ multiplex PCR, and the TCRdb table lists in-frame clones only, not all of them. Seen here are around 260,000 clones, about four fifths observed once, and the top ten hold more than 0.3%. Remarks on this clone: The target antigen is unknown.

Whole-study results and caveats: The study labeled more than 150 TCR beta chains cytomegalovirus-associated. Rare sequences made up most TCRs, while some public TCRs were found in many donors.

The clonotype comes from a girl between 2 and 10 years old in good health and CMV-seronegative. Sample: PBMCs.

CDR3 coding DNA: TGTGCCAGCAGGACTCGTCCAGCGGGAGGGCCCTACAATGAGCAGTTCTTC. This codes for CASRTRPAGGPYNEQFF. V usage is TRBV25-1 and J usage is TRBJ2-1; TRBD2 agrees at 10 bases. The germline CDR1 and CDR2 sequences are MGHDK and SYGVNS. After removal of 6 bases from V and 2 bases from J, the junction contained 10 bases not matched to a gene. The CDR3 spans 17 residues.